This T cell receptor beta chain derives from a study of monozygotic twins with inflammatory bowel disease. The germline gives CDR1 ENHRY, CDR2 SYGVKD. The CDR3 runs to 11 residues. Points from the study as a whole: Diversity of TCRbeta measured by inverse Simpson was lower in IBD patients than in healthy co-twins.

Reprocessing the 5' RACE reads, TCRdb reports a single entry for every CDR3 protein and omits DNA. The clone table shows 150,000 to 200,000 distinct CDR3 sequences, with the ten largest holding 2.5% to 3%. A note on this clonotype: The antigen is unknown.

Source material: blood. The origin of this receptor is a human donor with ulcerative colitis or Crohn's disease, or a healthy co-twin of an affected twin (not recorded which). The chain links TRBV10-3 to TRBJ2-1. The CDR3 sequence is CAISELNEQFF.